The sequence of this T cell receptor (beta chain) was determined in a study of T cell clonality in common variable immunodeficiency. The study, taken as a whole, reports: CVID subjects had higher TCRbeta clonality than healthy controls, most marked in about a third.

Assay used: immunoSEQ multiplex PCR; TCRdb lists only in-frame clones, some missing. Listed for the sample are more than 35,000 clones, none seen a single time. V trimming: 10 bases; J trimming: 6 bases; junction bases outside the gene matches: 11. Per germline, CDR1 MDHEN and CDR2 SYDVKM. This CDR3 comprises 14 residues. This clone came up many times. Its target is unknown. The CDR3 extends 3 residues past the end of the read, so its final part is completed from the germline J gene. The source material was peripheral blood mononuclear cells. The TCR was taken from a person aged 18 to 75 in good health. The chain links TRBV28 to TRBJ1-5; 8 bases align to TRBD1. The part of the CDR3 DNA that was read is TGTGCCACCTATCGCCACAGGGGGGTTCAGCCC. Translated, it gives CATYRHRGVQP. The full CDR3 is CATYRHRGVQPQHF. The full variable domain, its missing parts supplied by reference TRBV28 and TRBJ1-5, is DVKVTQSSRYLVKRTGEKVFLECVQDMDHENMFWYRQDPGLGLRLIYFSYDVKMKEKGDIPEGYSVSREKKERFSLILESASTNQTSMYLCATYRHRGVQPQHFGDGTRLSIL.